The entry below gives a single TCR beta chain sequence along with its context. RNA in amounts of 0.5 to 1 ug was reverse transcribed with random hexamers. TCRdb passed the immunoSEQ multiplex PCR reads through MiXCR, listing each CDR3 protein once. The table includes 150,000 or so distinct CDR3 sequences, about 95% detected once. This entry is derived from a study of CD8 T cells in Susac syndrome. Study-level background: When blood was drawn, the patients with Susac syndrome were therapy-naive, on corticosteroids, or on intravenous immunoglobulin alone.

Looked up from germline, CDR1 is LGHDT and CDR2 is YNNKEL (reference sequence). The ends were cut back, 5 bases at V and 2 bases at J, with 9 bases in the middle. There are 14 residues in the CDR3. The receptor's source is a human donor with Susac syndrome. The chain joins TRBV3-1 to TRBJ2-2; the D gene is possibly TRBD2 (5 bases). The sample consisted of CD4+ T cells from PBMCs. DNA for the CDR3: TGTGCCAGCAGCAAGACTATCAACACCGGGGAGCTGTTTTTT. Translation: CASSKTINTGELFF.